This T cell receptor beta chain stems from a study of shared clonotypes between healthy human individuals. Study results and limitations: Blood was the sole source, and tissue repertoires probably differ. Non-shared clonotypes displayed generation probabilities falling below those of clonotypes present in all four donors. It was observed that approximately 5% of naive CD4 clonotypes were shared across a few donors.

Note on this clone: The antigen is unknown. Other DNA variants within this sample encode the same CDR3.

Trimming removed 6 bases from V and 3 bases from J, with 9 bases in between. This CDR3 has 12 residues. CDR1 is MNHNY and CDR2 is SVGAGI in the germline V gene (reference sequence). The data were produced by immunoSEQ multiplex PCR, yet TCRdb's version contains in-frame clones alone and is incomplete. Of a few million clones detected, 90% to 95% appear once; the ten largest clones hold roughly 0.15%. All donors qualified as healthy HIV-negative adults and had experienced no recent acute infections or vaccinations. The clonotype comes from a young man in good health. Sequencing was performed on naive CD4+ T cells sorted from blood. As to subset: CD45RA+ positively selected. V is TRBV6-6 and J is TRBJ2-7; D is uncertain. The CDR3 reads CASSPGVYEQYF. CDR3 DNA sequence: TGTGCCAGCAGCCCTGGGGTCTACGAGCAGTACTTC.